The 14 T cell receptor beta chains reported below all come from one sample, sequenced in a study (dated by TCRdb to the mid-2010s). To prepare the library, RT-PCR was applied. TCRdb shows the sequencer as Illumina MiSeq. TCRdb reprocessed the public reads (quality trimming at Q25 with fastp, clone calling with MiXCR) and kept in-frame beta chains. Each CDR3 protein gets just one entry, which takes the most common genes and DNA from the rows behind it. This sample holds some 5,900 distinct CDR3 sequences; roughly nine tenths were observed only once. The top ten constitute roughly 8% of the sample. The sample taken for sequencing was memory CD4+ T cells from blood. Receptors were obtained from a female donor in good health, serving as a healthy control.

On this clonotype: In a library made to pick up alpha chains, this beta chain is a stray read with a size that means little. This chain joins TRBV19 and TRBJ2-1; D not certain. Trimming shortened V by 7 bases and J by 4 bases, and 8 bases separated the two germline ends. The CDR3 loop spans 12 amino acids. Germline V gene lookup returns CDR1 LNHDA and CDR2 SQIVND (reference sequence). The DNA for the CDR3 is TGTGCCAGTAAGCCCACGTACAATGAGCAGTTCTTC. Translated, it gives CASKPTYNEQFF.

This clonotype was recorded only once. This beta chain is a stray read from a library made for alpha chains; its abundance is not meaningful. This chain connects TRBV30 to TRBJ1-2, with D possibly being TRBD1 (6 bases). V was trimmed by 6 bases and J by 4 bases, leaving 15 bases between them. The CDR3 runs 13 residues. Germline CDR1 reads GTSNPN; CDR2 reads SVGIG (reference sequence). The CDR3 loop is CACRDITPYGYTF. The CDR3 coding sequence is TGTGCCTGCCGGGACATAACTCCCTATGGCTACACCTTC.

Concerning this clonotype itself: The library was designed around alpha chains, so this beta chain is a stray read whose abundance carries little weight. The chain couples TRBV5-5 to TRBJ1-2, with D perhaps TRBD1 (6 bases). CDR3 length: 16 amino acids. The germline V gene has CDR1 SGHKS and CDR2 YYEKEE (reference sequence). The ends were cut back, 2 bases at V and 2 bases at J, with 16 bases in the middle. The CDR3 reads CASSFEAGHLNYGYTF. CDR3 nucleotides: TGTGCCAGCAGCTTCGAAGCGGGACACCTGAACTATGGCTACACCTTC.

Concerning this clonotype itself: This beta chain was picked up by a library intended for alpha chains and is off target, so its count carries little meaning. The chain uses TRBV20-1 and TRBJ2-4; 7 bases map to TRBD1. In germline, CDR1 is DFQATT, CDR2 SNEGSKA (reference sequence). The V and J ends lost 3 bases and 6 bases, in that order; junction bases with no gene match: 5. The CDR3 covers 13 residues. The CDR3 bases are TGCAGTGCTAGCAGGGACAGTGGAAACATTCAGTACTTC. This gives the protein CSASRDSGNIQYF.

Comment on this clonotype: As an off-target read in a library built for alpha chains, this beta chain has a frequency of little significance. CDR3 DNA: TGTGCCAGCAGCTATGACAGTCAATATGGCTACACCTTC. Amino acid sequence: CASSYDSQYGYTF. The genes are TRBV7-2 and TRBJ1-2; possibly TRBD1 for D (5 bases). Trimming took off 4 bases at V and 5 bases at J, with 11 bases between the two ends. The CDR3 covers 13 residues. CDR1 and CDR2 from the germline V gene are SGHTA and FQGNSA. Variable domain in full (rest from reference TRBV7-2 and TRBJ1-2): GAGVSQSPSNKVTEKGKDVELRCDPISGHTALYWYRQSLGQGLEFLIYFQGNSAPDKSGLPSDRFSAERTGGSVSTLTIQRTQQEDSAVYLCASSYDSQYGYTFGSGTRLTVV.

Concerning this clonotype itself: This beta chain was picked up by a library intended for alpha chains and is off target, so its count carries little meaning. The rearrangement uses TRBV5-6 and TRBJ2-1, with D hard to call. Germline lookup yields CDR1 SGHDT and CDR2 YYEEEE. Trimming stripped 1 base from V and 5 bases from J, with 7 bases between. CDR3 length: 13 amino acids. The CDR3 coding sequence is TGTGCCAGCAGCTTGTGGTCTCACAATGAGCAGTTCTTC. Translation gives CASSLWSHNEQFF.

The count of this clonotype is one. A library made for alpha chains picked up this beta chain off target, so its size means little. This chain links TRBV5-1 with TRBJ2-3; D perhaps matches TRBD2 (6 bases). The CDR3 extends over 16 amino acids. The V gene lost 0 bases and the J gene lost 3 bases, with 14 bases spanning the gap. Germline assignment: CDR1 SGHRS and CDR2 YFSETQ. CDR3 bases: TGCGCCAGCAGCTTGGGGCCTAGCCGGGGGACAGATACGCAGTATTTT. It encodes CASSLGPSRGTDTQYF.

This clonotype was counted a few times. The library was prepared for alpha chains; this beta chain is a stray read, so its frequency means little. V is TRBV27 and J is TRBJ2-7; D might be TRBD2 (5 bases). Trimming took 1 base from V and 0 from J, leaving 16 bases between them. CDR1 is MNHEY, CDR2 SMNVEV, per germline (reference sequence). CDR3 size: 17 residues. CDR3 DNA sequence: TGTGCCAGCAGTTTATACCCCCCAGCGGCAAGCTCCTACGAGCAGTACTTC. Its translation: CASSLYPPAASSYEQYF.

To note about this clonotype: Little can be read into the size of this beta chain, an off-target read in a library designed for alpha chains. J is TRBJ2-1 and V is TRBV4-3; TRBD2 agrees at 9 bases. The CDR3 spans 14 residues. Germline CDR1 and CDR2: LGHNA and YSLEER. Unmatched junction bases numbered 7, after V lost 4 bases and J lost 9 bases. DNA of the CDR3: TGCGCCAGCAGCCTGGTAGCGGGAGAGGGTGAGCAGTTCTTC. Translated, it gives CASSLVAGEGEQFF.

Concerning this clonotype itself: With the library built for alpha chains, this beta chain is off target and its frequency is not meaningful. The CDR3 DNA reads TGTGCCAGCAGTCCCCTCACTACTAGCGTGGAGGAGCAGTTCTTC. Translating gives CASSPLTTSVEEQFF. The chain carries TRBV28 and TRBJ2-1, with 7 positions matching TRBD2. Germline V CDR1 and CDR2: MDHEN, SYDVKM. V trimming: 5 bases; J trimming: 10 bases; junction bases outside the gene matches: 14. This CDR3 comprises 15 residues.

The table lists this clonotype with a count of one. Since the library was made to target alpha chains, this beta chain is a stray read and its abundance is not meaningful. This chain joins TRBV5-1 and TRBJ2-1; 9 bases fit TRBD2. Germline assignment: CDR1 SGHRS and CDR2 YFSETQ. The CDR3 sequence is 15 residues long. The J segment lost 8 bases and the V segment lost 0 bases, leaving 6 bases of the junction unmatched. The DNA of the CDR3 is TGCGCCAGCAGCTTGGCGTCTAGCGGGACAGATGAGCAGTTCTTC. Amino acid sequence: CASSLASSGTDEQFF.

As regards this clonotype: This beta chain turned up in a library designed for alpha chains; as an off-target read, its abundance says little. This chain uses TRBV12-3 or TRBV12-4 with TRBJ2-5, with 9 bases fitting TRBD2. Germline trimming cut 0 bases from V and 1 base from J; bases unmatched to any gene: 12. The CDR3 is made up of 19 amino acids. The CDR3 is CASSLASYWSGGLQETQYF. The CDR3 DNA reads as TGTGCCAGCAGTTTAGCGTCATACTGGAGCGGGGGGCTCCAAGAGACCCAGTACTTC.

A word on this clonotype: Being off target in a library aimed at alpha chains, this beta chain has a size of little meaning. CDR3 protein: CSVSNGNQPQHF. Here the CDR3 DNA reads TGCAGCGTTTCAAACGGCAATCAGCCCCAGCATTTT. The V call is TRBV29-1, the J call TRBJ1-5; D not resolved. Trimming left V 5 bases short and J 2 bases short, with 7 bases between. CDR1 is SQVTM and CDR2 is ANQGSEA in the germline V gene. This CDR3 region has 12 residues.

In the case of this clonotype: Because this beta chain is a stray read in a library intended to capture alpha chains, its abundance should not be given much weight. The gene calls are TRBV25-1 and TRBJ2-3; D remains ambiguous. Trimming took off 1 base at V and 1 base at J, with 6 bases between the two ends. Germline V lookup: CDR1 MGHDK, CDR2 SYGVNS. There are 14 residues in the CDR3. In nucleotides, the CDR3 is TGTGCCAGCAGTGAATTCGGACGCACAGATACGCAGTATTTT. Amino acid sequence: CASSEFGRTDTQYF.